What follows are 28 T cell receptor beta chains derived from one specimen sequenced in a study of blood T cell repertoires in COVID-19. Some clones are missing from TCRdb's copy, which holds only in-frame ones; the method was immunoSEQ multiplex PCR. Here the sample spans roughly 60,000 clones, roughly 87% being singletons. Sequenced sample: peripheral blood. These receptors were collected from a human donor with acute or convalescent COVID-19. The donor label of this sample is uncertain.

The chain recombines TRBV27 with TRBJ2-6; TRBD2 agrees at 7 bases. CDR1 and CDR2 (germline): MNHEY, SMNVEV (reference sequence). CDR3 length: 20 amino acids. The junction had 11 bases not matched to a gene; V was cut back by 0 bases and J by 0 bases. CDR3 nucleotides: TGTGCCAGCAGTTTATCTGGGGGGGGGATATTTCCCTCTGGGGCCAACGTCCTGACTTTC. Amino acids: CASSLSGGGIFPSGANVLTF.

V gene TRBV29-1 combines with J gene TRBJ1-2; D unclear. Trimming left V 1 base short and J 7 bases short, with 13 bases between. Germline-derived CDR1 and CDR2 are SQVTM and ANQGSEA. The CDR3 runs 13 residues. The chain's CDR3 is CSVEVSGGSGYTF. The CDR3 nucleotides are TGCAGCGTTGAAGTTTCCGGCGGTAGTGGCTACACCTTC.

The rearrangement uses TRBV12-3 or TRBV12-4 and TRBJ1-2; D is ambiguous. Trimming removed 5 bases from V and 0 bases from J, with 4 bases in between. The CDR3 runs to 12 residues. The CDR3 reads CASSPANYGYTF. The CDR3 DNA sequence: TGTGCCAGCAGTCCAGCTAACTATGGCTACACCTTC.

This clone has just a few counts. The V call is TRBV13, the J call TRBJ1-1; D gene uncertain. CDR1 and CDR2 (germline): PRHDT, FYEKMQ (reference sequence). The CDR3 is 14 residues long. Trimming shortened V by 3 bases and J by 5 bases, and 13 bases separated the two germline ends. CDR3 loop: CASSFQAGGTEAFF. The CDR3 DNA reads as TGTGCCAGCAGCTTCCAAGCTGGAGGGACTGAAGCTTTCTTT.

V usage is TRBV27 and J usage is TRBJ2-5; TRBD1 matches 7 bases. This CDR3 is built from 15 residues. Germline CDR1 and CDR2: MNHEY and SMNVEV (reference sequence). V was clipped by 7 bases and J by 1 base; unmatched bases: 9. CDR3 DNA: TGTGCCAGCACCAGAAGGGGACAGCCCCAAGAGACCCAGTACTTC. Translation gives CASTRRGQPQETQYF.

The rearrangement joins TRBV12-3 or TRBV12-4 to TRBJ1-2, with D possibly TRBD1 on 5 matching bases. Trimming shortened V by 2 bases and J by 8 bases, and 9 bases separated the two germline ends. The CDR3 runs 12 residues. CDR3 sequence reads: CASSLQGVGYTF. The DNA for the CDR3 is TGTGCCAGCAGTTTACAAGGGGTGGGCTACACCTTC.

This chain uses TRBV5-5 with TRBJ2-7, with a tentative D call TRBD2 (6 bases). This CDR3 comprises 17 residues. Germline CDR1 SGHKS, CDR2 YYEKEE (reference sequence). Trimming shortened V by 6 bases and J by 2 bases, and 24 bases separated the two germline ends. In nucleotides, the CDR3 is TGTGCCAGCACTACTGGGGGGTTAGCGGCCCTCACCTACGAGCAGTACTTC. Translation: CASTTGGLAALTYEQYF.

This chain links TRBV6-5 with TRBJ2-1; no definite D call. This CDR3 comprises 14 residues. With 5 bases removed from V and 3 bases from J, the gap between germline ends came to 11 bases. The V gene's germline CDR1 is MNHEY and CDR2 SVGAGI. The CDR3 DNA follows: TGTGCCAGCAGTCCAAGTCGAGACTACAATGAGCAGTTCTTC. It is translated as CASSPSRDYNEQFF.

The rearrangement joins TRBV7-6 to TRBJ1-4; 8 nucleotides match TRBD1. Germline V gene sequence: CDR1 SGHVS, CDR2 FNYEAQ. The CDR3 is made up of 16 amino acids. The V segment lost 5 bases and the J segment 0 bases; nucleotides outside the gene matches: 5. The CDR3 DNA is TGTGCCAGCAGCCGCGGACAGGGAACAACTAATGAAAAACTGTTTTTT. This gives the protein CASSRGQGTTNEKLFF.

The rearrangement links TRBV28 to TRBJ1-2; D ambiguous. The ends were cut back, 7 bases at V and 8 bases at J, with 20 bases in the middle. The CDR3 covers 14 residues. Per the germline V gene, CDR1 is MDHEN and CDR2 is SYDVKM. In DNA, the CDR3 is TGTGCCAGCATGATACCGGACTCCCAGTGGGGCTACACCTTC. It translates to CASMIPDSQWGYTF.

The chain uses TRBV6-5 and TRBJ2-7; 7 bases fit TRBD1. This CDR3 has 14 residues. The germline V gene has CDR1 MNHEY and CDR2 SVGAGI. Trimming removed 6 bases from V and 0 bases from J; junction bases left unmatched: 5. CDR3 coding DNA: TGTGCCAGCAGGGGAAAGGGGGCCTCCTACGAGCAGTACGTC. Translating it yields CASRGKGASYEQYV.

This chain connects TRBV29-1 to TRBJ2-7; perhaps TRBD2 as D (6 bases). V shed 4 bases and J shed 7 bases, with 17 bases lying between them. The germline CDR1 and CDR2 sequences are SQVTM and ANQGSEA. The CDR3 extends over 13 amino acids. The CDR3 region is CSVGELGGREQYF. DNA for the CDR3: TGCAGCGTTGGGGAACTGGGGGGTCGGGAGCAGTACTTC.

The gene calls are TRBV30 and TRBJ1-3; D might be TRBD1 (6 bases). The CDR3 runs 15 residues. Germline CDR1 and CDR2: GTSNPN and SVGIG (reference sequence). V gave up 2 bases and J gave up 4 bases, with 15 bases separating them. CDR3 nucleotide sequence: TGTGCCTGGAGTCCCCGGACAGCATTCGGAAACACCATATATTTT. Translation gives CAWSPRTAFGNTIYF.

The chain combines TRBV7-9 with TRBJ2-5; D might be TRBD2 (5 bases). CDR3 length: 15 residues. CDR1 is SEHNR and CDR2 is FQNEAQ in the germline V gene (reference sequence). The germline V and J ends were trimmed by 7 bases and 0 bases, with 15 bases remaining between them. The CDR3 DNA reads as TGTGCCAGCACCCGGACTGGACTGTACCAAGAGACCCAGTACTTC. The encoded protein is CASTRTGLYQETQYF.

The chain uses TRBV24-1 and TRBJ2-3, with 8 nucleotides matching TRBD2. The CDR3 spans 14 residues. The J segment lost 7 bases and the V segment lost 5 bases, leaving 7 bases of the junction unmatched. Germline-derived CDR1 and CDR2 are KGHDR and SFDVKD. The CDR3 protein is CATSGGLGVNTQYF. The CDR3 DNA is TGTGCCACCAGTGGGGGACTAGGCGTAAATACGCAGTATTTT.

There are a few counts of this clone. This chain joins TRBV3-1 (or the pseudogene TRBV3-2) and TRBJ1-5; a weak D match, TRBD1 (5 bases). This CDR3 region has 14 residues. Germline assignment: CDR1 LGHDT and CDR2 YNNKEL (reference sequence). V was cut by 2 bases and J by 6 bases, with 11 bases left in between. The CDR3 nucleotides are TGTGCCAGCAGCCAATTCAGTAGGGGTCAGCCCCAGCATTTT. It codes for CASSQFSRGQPQHF.

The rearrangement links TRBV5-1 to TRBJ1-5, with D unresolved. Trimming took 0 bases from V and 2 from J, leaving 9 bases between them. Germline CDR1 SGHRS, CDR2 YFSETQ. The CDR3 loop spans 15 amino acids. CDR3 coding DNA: TGCGCCAGCAGCTTGGGGCAGTCTGGCAATCAGCCCCAGCATTTT. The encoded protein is CASSLGQSGNQPQHF.

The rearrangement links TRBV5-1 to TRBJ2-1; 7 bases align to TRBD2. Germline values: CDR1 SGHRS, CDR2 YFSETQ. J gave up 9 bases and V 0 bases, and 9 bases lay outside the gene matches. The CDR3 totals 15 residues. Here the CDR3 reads CASSLVLSGEGEQFF. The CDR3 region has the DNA TGCGCCAGCAGCTTGGTGCTCAGCGGGGAGGGTGAGCAGTTCTTC.

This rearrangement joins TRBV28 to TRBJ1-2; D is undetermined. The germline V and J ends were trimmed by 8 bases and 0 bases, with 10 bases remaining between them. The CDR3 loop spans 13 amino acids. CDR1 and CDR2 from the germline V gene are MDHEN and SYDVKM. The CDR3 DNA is TGTGCCAGCGTACTTGGAGCTAACTATGGCTACACCTTC. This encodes CASVLGANYGYTF.

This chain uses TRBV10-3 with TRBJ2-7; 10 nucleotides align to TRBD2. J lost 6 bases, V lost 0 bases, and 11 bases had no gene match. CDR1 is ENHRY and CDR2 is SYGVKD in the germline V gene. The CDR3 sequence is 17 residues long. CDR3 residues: CAISESKLASGSSEQYF. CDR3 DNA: TGTGCCATCAGTGAGTCGAAGTTGGCTAGCGGGAGTTCCGAGCAGTACTTC.

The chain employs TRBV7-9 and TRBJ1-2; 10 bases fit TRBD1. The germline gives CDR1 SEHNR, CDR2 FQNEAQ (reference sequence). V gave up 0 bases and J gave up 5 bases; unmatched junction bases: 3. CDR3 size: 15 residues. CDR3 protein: CASSLAGGQGYGYTF. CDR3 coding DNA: TGTGCCAGCAGCTTAGCGGGGGGACAGGGGTATGGCTACACCTTC.

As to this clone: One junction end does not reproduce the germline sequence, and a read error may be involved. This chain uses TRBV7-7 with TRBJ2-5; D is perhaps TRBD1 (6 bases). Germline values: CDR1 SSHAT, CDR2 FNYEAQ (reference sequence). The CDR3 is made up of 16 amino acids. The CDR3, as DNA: TGTGCTAGCAGCTCTAGGAAACAGGGTAAACTAGAGACCCAGTACTTC. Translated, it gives CASSSRKQGKLETQYF.

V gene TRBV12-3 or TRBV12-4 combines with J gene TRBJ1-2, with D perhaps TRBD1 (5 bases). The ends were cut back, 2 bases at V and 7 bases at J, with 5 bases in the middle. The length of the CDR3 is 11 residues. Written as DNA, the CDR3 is TGTGCCAGCAGTTTACAGGGTGGCTACACCTTC. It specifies CASSLQGGYTF.

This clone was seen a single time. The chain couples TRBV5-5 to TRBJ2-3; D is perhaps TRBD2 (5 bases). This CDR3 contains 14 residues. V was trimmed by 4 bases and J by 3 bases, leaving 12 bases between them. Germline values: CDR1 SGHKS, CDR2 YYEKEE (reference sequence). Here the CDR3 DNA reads TGTGCCAGCAGCACGGACTGGTCTACAGATACGCAGTATTTT. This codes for CASSTDWSTDTQYF.

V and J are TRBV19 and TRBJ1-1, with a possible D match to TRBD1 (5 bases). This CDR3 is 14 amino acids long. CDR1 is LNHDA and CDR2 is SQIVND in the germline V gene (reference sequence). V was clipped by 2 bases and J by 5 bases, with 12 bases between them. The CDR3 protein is CASSIMGLGTEAFF. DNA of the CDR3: TGTGCCAGTAGTATAATGGGGCTAGGAACTGAAGCTTTCTTT. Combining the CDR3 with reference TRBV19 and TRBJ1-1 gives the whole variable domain DGGITQSPKYLFRKEGQNVTLSCEQNLNHDAMYWYRQDPGQGLRLIYYSQIVNDFQKGDIAEGYSVSREKKESFPLTVTSAQKNPTAFYLCASSIMGLGTEAFFGQGTRLTVV.

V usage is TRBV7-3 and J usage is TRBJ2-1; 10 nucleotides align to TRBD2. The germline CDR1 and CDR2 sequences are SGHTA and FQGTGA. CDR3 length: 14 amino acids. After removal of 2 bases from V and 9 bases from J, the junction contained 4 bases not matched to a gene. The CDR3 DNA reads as TGTGCCAGCAGCTTAGGGCTAGCGGGAGTTGAGCAGTTCTTC. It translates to CASSLGLAGVEQFF. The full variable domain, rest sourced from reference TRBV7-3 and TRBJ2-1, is GAGVSQTPSNKVTEKGKYVELRCDPISGHTALYWYRQSLGQGPEFLIYFQGTGAADDSGLPNDRFFAVRPEGSVSTLKIQRTERGDSAVYLCASSLGLAGVEQFFGPGTRLTVL.

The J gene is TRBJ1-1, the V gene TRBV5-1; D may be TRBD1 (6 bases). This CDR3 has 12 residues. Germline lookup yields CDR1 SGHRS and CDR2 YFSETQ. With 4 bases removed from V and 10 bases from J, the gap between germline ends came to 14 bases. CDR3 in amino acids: CASSGGRAGAFF. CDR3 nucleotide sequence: TGCGCCAGCAGCGGGGGCAGGGCGGGAGCTTTCTTT.

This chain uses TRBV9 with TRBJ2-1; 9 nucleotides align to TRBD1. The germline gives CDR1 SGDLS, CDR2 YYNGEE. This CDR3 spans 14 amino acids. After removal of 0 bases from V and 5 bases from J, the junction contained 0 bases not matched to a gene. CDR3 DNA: TGTGCCAGCAGCGTAGGGGACAGGGACAATGAGCAGTTCTTC. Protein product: CASSVGDRDNEQFF.